The next 15 T cell receptor beta chains were all read from a single sample in a study of shared clonotypes between healthy human individuals. The assay was immunoSEQ multiplex PCR, and TCRdb's table has in-frame clones only and misses some. The data show about 1,900,000 clones, approximately 94% seen once. Naive-designated CD8 cells lacked CD45RO, were positively enriched for CCR7, and omitted terminally differentiated effector memory CD45RA+ cells. The sequenced sample consisted of naive CD8+ T cells sorted from blood. All receptors derive from a man aged 18 to 35 in good health.

The chain has TRBV11-2 and TRBJ2-7; 9 positions match TRBD2. The CDR3 is 15 residues long. Germline V CDR1 and CDR2: SGHAT, FQNNGV. V was clipped by 3 bases and J by 3 bases; unmatched bases: 6. CDR3 sequence reads: CASSLSLAGSYEQYF. The CDR3, as DNA: TGTGCCAGCAGCTTGAGCCTAGCGGGGAGCTACGAGCAGTACTTC.

V is TRBV7-9 and J is TRBJ2-5; 9 bases are shared with TRBD2. In germline, CDR1 is SEHNR, CDR2 FQNEAQ (reference sequence). The CDR3 spans 16 residues. V was clipped by 3 bases and J by 5 bases; unmatched bases: 10. CDR3 nucleotide sequence: TGTGCCAGCAGCTTGGGACTAGCAGCCGTCGGGGAGACCCAGTACTTC. Protein sequence: CASSLGLAAVGETQYF.

The rearrangement links TRBV6-5 to TRBJ1-2, with D possibly TRBD1 on 6 matching bases. From germline, CDR1 is MNHEY and CDR2 SVGAGI. This CDR3 is built from 16 residues. V lost 0 bases, J lost 3 bases, and 14 bases lay in between. The CDR3 sequence: CASSYSMGANYYGYTF. CDR3 in DNA: TGTGCCAGCAGTTACTCGATGGGGGCGAATTACTATGGCTACACCTTC.

This clone was recorded once. The V gene is TRBV6-5, the J gene TRBJ2-1; D uncertain. Germline CDR1 is MNHEY and CDR2 is SVGAGI. The CDR3 sequence is 12 residues long. V was cut by 4 bases and J by 7 bases, with 8 bases left in between. The CDR3 protein is CASSSPWNEQFF. CDR3 nucleotide sequence: TGTGCCAGCAGTTCCCCGTGGAATGAGCAGTTCTTC.

This chain joins TRBV25-1 and TRBJ2-7, with 7 bases fitting TRBD1. This CDR3 has 12 residues. The junction had 5 bases not matched to a gene; V was cut back by 3 bases and J by 9 bases. Germline CDR1 MGHDK, CDR2 SYGVNS. The CDR3 protein is CASSDLGGGQYF. The CDR3 nucleotides are TGTGCCAGCAGTGATTTAGGGGGCGGGCAGTACTTC.

The V and J genes are TRBV5-1 and TRBJ1-1, with a weak D call TRBD1 (6 bases). V shed 1 base and J shed 1 base, with 23 bases lying between them. Germline V gene sequence: CDR1 SGHRS, CDR2 YFSETQ. The CDR3 extends over 19 amino acids. The CDR3 nucleotides are TGCGCCAGCAGCTTGTCCCCGACAGGAACCCACCTCGGGAACACTGAAGCTTTCTTT. This translates into CASSLSPTGTHLGNTEAFF.

The gene calls are TRBV30 and TRBJ2-3, with D uncertain. CDR1 and CDR2 from the germline V gene are GTSNPN and SVGIG (reference sequence). Trimming cost V 2 bases and J 0 bases, with 6 bases left between them. The CDR3 has 13 amino acids. CDR3 DNA sequence: TGTGCCTGGAGTAGCACCAGCACAGATACGCAGTATTTT. Translated: CAWSSTSTDTQYF.

In this sample, this clone turned up once. V gene TRBV11-1 combines with J gene TRBJ1-4; D perhaps matches TRBD1 (6 bases). Germline V lookup: CDR1 SGHAT, CDR2 FQDESV (reference sequence). V was trimmed by 5 bases and J by 6 bases, leaving 13 bases between them. This CDR3 is 14 amino acids long. The CDR3 loop reads CASSLGGRDEKLFF. The CDR3, as DNA: TGTGCCAGCAGCCTGGGGGGGCGGGATGAAAAACTGTTTTTT.

As regards this clone: Distinct nucleotide sequences in the sample also encode this CDR3. The chain uses TRBV13 and TRBJ2-7, with D uncertain. V lost 0 bases and J 4 bases, leaving 7 bases between the germline ends. Germline V lookup: CDR1 PRHDT, CDR2 FYEKMQ (reference sequence). This CDR3 has 13 residues. This chain's CDR3 is CASSLGRAYEQYF. In DNA, the CDR3 is TGTGCCAGCAGCTTAGGCCGAGCTTACGAGCAGTACTTC.

The CDR3 bases are TGTGCCAGCTTCGAAGGCGGCTGGACTAGCGGATTCACAGATACGCAGTATTTT. The encoded protein is CASFEGGWTSGFTDTQYF. V gene TRBV2 combines with J gene TRBJ2-3, with TRBD2 matching over 10 bases. V lost 8 bases and J lost 2; bases outside the gene matches: 16. Germline V gene sequence: CDR1 SNHLY, CDR2 FYNNEI. The CDR3 length is 18 residues.

On this clone: In the same sample, other DNA sequences code for this CDR3. The chain joins TRBV4-3 to TRBJ2-7; D might be TRBD2 (5 bases). V lost 1 base and J lost 4, with 11 bases in between. The CDR3 runs 14 residues. CDR1 LGHNA and CDR2 YSLEER come from the germline V gene. The CDR3 spells CASSQGLATYEQYF. The CDR3 nucleotides are TGCGCCAGCAGCCAAGGGCTAGCCACATACGAGCAGTACTTC.

The rearrangement joins TRBV2 to TRBJ2-3, with unresolved D. Trimming took off 7 bases at V and 1 base at J, with 12 bases between the two ends. The CDR3 has 14 amino acids. Germline-derived CDR1 and CDR2 are SNHLY and FYNNEI. The CDR3 bases are TGTGCCAGCATCCGATCACAAGGCACAGATACGCAGTATTTT. Encoded protein: CASIRSQGTDTQYF.

The chain joins TRBV9 to TRBJ2-7, with D possibly matching TRBD2 (6 bases). Looked up from germline, CDR1 is SGDLS and CDR2 is YYNGEE. V lost 4 bases, J lost 4 bases, and 15 bases lay in between. This CDR3 spans 14 amino acids. The CDR3 DNA is TGTGCCAGCAGCTTCGGGACTCTCCCATACGAGCAGTACTTC. This gives the protein CASSFGTLPYEQYF.

The chain couples TRBV6-1 to TRBJ1-2, with D possibly TRBD1 on 5 matching bases. Trimming removed 4 bases at V and 4 bases at J, with 13 bases between. CDR1 and CDR2 (germline): MNHNS, SASEGT. The CDR3 length is 14 residues. CDR3 sequence reads: CASSGTGTFYGYTF. CDR3 in DNA: TGTGCCAGCAGTGGAACCGGGACCTTCTATGGCTACACCTTC.

This sequence joins TRBV30 and TRBJ1-2; unclear D gene. Germline values: CDR1 GTSNPN, CDR2 SVGIG (reference sequence). The CDR3 has 13 residues. Trimming took off 1 base at V and 2 bases at J, with 8 bases between the two ends. The CDR3 nucleotides are TGTGCCTGGAGTGCTCTGGGGAACTATGGCTACACCTTC. This sequence encodes CAWSALGNYGYTF.